The following is a TCR beta chain sequence with its context. These data originate in a study of monozygotic twins with inflammatory bowel disease. TCRdb reworked the 5' RACE reads into one entry per CDR3 protein, no DNA. In total, the table holds more than 350,000 distinct CDR3 sequences. This sequence originates from a human donor with ulcerative colitis or Crohn's disease, or a healthy co-twin of an affected twin (not recorded which). The sample taken for sequencing was blood.

The CDR3 sequence: CASSLARGNTGELFF. The V and J genes are TRBV7-9 and TRBJ2-2. The CDR3 loop spans 15 amino acids. CDR1 SEHNR and CDR2 FQNEAQ come from the germline V gene (reference sequence).